The present entry profiles one TCR beta chain with its context. What it recognizes is unknown. The PCR was carried out with 60 Vbeta primers and 13 Jbeta primers. Sequenced by immunoSEQ multiplex PCR; TCRdb stores in-frame clones only, minus some. The sample lists approximately 100,000 clones, about three quarters occurring once. The sample is drawn from a study of cytomegalovirus exposure and HLA in healthy donors. Overall study context: The early release's HLA-typed donors yielded approximately 81 million unique TCRs. Study-level results: Cytomegalovirus-associated status was assigned to about 170 TCR beta chains. In a later analysis, TCR association rates varied by HLA locus: DRB1 most, HLA-C fewest.

Nominal health characterized the donors when sampled, though unrecorded immune exposures were likely. CDR3 length: 13 residues. V lost 4 bases and J lost 2, with 8 bases in between. Germline V gene lookup returns CDR1 SNHLY and CDR2 FYNNEI. The receptor comes from a female donor in good health and CMV-seropositive. The chain links TRBV2 to TRBJ1-2; the D is unclear. The sequenced sample was PBMCs. CDR3 region: CASSGRINYGYTF. The CDR3 nucleotides are TGTGCCAGCAGTGGGAGGATAAACTATGGCTACACCTTC.